The rows below give T cell receptor beta chains drawn from one sample of a study of cytomegalovirus exposure and HLA in healthy donors. TCRdb's copy holds only in-frame clones and misses some; the assay was immunoSEQ multiplex PCR. The sample consists of more than 150,000 clones, 77% of them appearing once. The sample consisted of PBMCs. The origin of the receptors is a man between 18 and 29 years old in good health and CMV-seronegative. Each CDR3 is given with its conserved first and last residue. Each record gives: J gene, CDR3 length, D gene, clone size, V gene, CDR3 DNA, CDR3 protein. D genes are given only for firm matches. Only some rows state a clone size, as once, few, many or a class for expanded clones.

>TRBJ2-1|14|-|-|TRBV9
TGTGCCAGCAGTCTCCGCGGGGTCGACAATGAGCAGTTCTTC
CASSLRGVDNEQFF
>TRBJ1-4|15|-|once|TRBV18
TGTGCCAGCTCACCCCCGGGGGCAACTAATGAAAAACTGTTTTTT
CASSPPGATNEKLFF
>TRBJ1-1|15|TRBD1|-|TRBV7-8
TGTGCCAGCAGCATAACAGGGGGCTTCGGCACTGAAGCTTTCTTT
CASSITGGFGTEAFF
>TRBJ1-5|15|-|-|TRBV7-2
TGTGCCAGCAGCCATCGAGCGGGGGAGGGGCAGCCCCAGCATTTT
CASSHRAGEGQPQHF
>TRBJ1-4|16|-|-|TRBV2
TGTGCCAGCAGTGACAGTGACGAGGCGGTGGATGAAAAACTGTTTTTT
CASSDSDEAVDEKLFF
>TRBJ1-1|14|-|-|TRBV25-1
TGTGCCAGCAGTGAACAACGGAGGTACACTGAAGCTTTCTTT
CASSEQRRYTEAFF
>TRBJ1-5|16|-|few|TRBV15
TGTGCCACCAGCAGATCGACAGCTTATAGCAATCAGCCCCAGCATTTT
CATSRSTAYSNQPQHF
>TRBJ2-7|14|-|-|TRBV7-2
TGTGCCAGCAGCTTTTTCGCCACCTCCTACGAGCAGTACTTC
CASSFFATSYEQYF
>TRBJ2-2|17|TRBD2|-|TRBV2
TGTGCCAGCAGTAGTTACTCTCCTAGCGGGACGGGCGGGGAGCTGTTTTTT
CASSSYSPSGTGGELFF
>TRBJ1-2|15|-|-|TRBV19
TGTGCCAGTAGTAAAAACGGAGTAGGGGACTATGGCTACACCTTC
CASSKNGVGDYGYTF
>TRBJ2-5|15|TRBD1|-|TRBV4-3
TGCGCCAGCAGCCCCCGGGACAGGGCCCAAGAGACCCAGTACTTC
CASSPRDRAQETQYF
>TRBJ1-4|13|TRBD1|many|TRBV29-1
TGCAGCGTACCAAACTCCGGGACAGGACGACTGTTTTTT
CSVPNSGTGRLFF
>TRBJ2-2|16|-|once|TRBV2
TGTGCCAGCAGTGCACCGCGAAACCAGAACACCGGGGAGCTGTTTTTT
CASSAPRNQNTGELFF
>TRBJ2-5|14|-|-|TRBV5-6
TGTGCCAGCAGCTTGGCCCAGGGGAAGCAGACCCAGTACTTC
CASSLAQGKQTQYF
>TRBJ2-3|15|TRBD2|once|TRBV4-2
TGTGCCAGCAGCCAAGACGCGGGGGGGCCGGGTACGCAGTATTTT
CASSQDAGGPGTQYF
>TRBJ1-1|16|-|-|TRBV4-1
TGCGCCAGCAGCCAGATAGGGAGAGGCGTGAACACTGAAGCTTTCTTT
CASSQIGRGVNTEAFF
>TRBJ2-1|18|TRBD2|-|TRBV29-1
TGCAGCGTTGAAGGGTCGACTAGCGGGAGGGCCAGGTGGGATGAGCAGTTCTTC
CSVEGSTSGRARWDEQFF
>TRBJ1-6|15|-|once|TRBV6-5
TGTGCCAGCAGTTACGAGGACAGCTTGAGGACACCCCTCCACTTT
CASSYEDSLRTPLHF
>TRBJ2-1|13|TRBD2|-|TRBV4-3
TGCGCCAGCGCACTAGCGGGAGGCAATGAGCAGTTCTTC
CASALAGGNEQFF
>TRBJ2-2|16|TRBD2|-|TRBV5-4
TGTGCCAGCAGCCTCGGACTAGCGGAGTCCACCGGGGAGCTGTTTTTT
CASSLGLAESTGELFF
>TRBJ1-5|15|TRBD1|-|TRBV4-1
TGCGCCAGCAGCCGATTGACAGGGACGGTTCAGCCCCAGCATTTT
CASSRLTGTVQPQHF
>TRBJ1-5|17|TRBD1|-|TRBV30
TGTGCCTGGAGTGTACTCAGGACAGGGGGCGGCAATCAGCCCCAGCATTTT
CAWSVLRTGGGNQPQHF
>TRBJ2-2|18|-|-|TRBV7-7
TGTGCTAGCAGCTCCCTGAAGGCGCGGGGGCCGAACACCGGGGAGCTGTTTTTT
CASSSLKARGPNTGELFF
>TRBJ1-6|15|-|-|TRBV6-5
TGTGCCAGCAGTTACTTACGACAGGCTAATTCACCCCTCCACTTT
CASSYLRQANSPLHF